This entry features one T cell receptor (beta chain) sequence. Its specificity is not known. This sample stems from a study of T cell responses to AZD1222 COVID-19 vaccine. Study-level findings and limits: At baseline, just five to seven AZD1222 recipients tested seropositive. Possibly, clonal diversity was underestimated; donors were largely white British and included more females. Dominant CD4 TCR responses targeted spike regions 160-218 and 743-854. An increase in Spike-specific TCR breadth and depth was observed after two AZD1222 doses.

Method: immunoSEQ multiplex PCR; TCRdb's copy keeps in-frame clones and lacks some. Among 110,000 or so clones listed, around 90% were seen once. Sequences were derived from peripheral blood, sampled on day 0 of AZD1222 vaccination. This TCR derives from an adult in good health.

The CDR3 loop reads CASSEGYSEAFF. The CDR3 coding sequence is TGTGCCAGCAGTGAAGGGTACAGTGAAGCTTTCTTT. The chain uses TRBV6-1 and TRBJ1-1; no firm D call. V lost 1 base to trimming and J lost 7 bases, with 7 bases between them. The CDR3 loop spans 12 amino acids. In germline, CDR1 is MNHNS, CDR2 SASEGT.